These 17 T cell receptor beta chains share one sample of origin, sequenced in a study of vaccination and CD4 T cells after COVID-19. These TCRs' antigens remain unknown. The treatment was: roughly 10-day PBMC culture with coronavirus spike peptide pools or control peptides (ViraFEST assay). With the Oncomine TCR Beta short-read assay, DNA from cultured CD4+ T cells was sequenced. MiXCR, applied by TCRdb to the PCR reads, yields one record per CDR3 protein. This repertoire shows roughly 10,000 distinct CDR3 sequences, approximately 30% found once; its top ten account for 9.8%. The material sequenced was CD4+ T cells from blood, cultured in vitro, taken after SARS-CoV-2 vaccination. These receptors all come from a human donor who had recovered from COVID-19.

This clonotype was seen a few times. This sequence joins TRBV18 and TRBJ2-1; 7 nucleotides match TRBD2. The J segment lost 0 bases and the V segment lost 3 bases, leaving 2 bases of the junction unmatched. CDR3 size: 15 residues. Germline loops: CDR1 KGHSH, CDR2 LQKENI. The CDR3 DNA is TGTGCCAGCTCACCCGCTAGCGGCTCCTACAATGAGCAGTTCTTC. Amino acids: CASSPASGSYNEQFF.

This clonotype was found a few times. The chain uses TRBV20-1 and TRBJ2-1; 12 bases are shared with TRBD2. V gave up 6 bases and J gave up 12 bases; unmatched junction bases: 6. Germline CDR1 and CDR2: DFQATT and SNEGSKA (reference sequence). This CDR3 has 12 residues. This CDR3 is CSAATSGRRQFF. Written as DNA, the CDR3 is TGCAGTGCCGCTACTAGCGGGAGGAGGCAGTTCTTC.

The J gene is TRBJ2-5, the V gene TRBV28; TRBD2 might be the D (6 bases). The CDR3 totals 15 residues. V dropped 4 bases and J dropped 2 bases, with 14 bases sitting between them. Germline CDR1 MDHEN, CDR2 SYDVKM. The CDR3 DNA reads TGTGCCAGCAGTTCGCGTCGGGAGCCTCAAGAGACCCAGTACTTC. Its translation: CASSSRREPQETQYF.

J is TRBJ1-6 and V is TRBV5-1, with D maybe TRBD1 (6 bases). The CDR3 totals 14 residues. The germline V gene encodes CDR1 SGHRS and CDR2 YFSETQ. The V end lost 4 bases, the J end lost 5 bases, and 10 bases lay between the germline ends. The CDR3 nucleotides are TGCGCCAGCAGCCCTGGACAGCATAATTCACCCCTCCACTTT. It yields the protein CASSPGQHNSPLHF. The full variable domain, completed using reference TRBV5-1 and TRBJ1-6, is KAGVTQTPRYLIKTRGQQVTLSCSPISGHRSVSWYQQTPGQGLQFLFEYFSETQRNKGNFPGRFSGRQFSNSRSEMNVSTLELGDSALYLCASSPGQHNSPLHFGNGTRLTVT.

This clonotype was observed once. This chain joins TRBV6-1 and TRBJ1-5; maybe TRBD1 (6 bases). The germline V gene has CDR1 MNHNS and CDR2 SASEGT. The V gene lost 6 bases and the J gene lost 0 bases, with 12 bases spanning the gap. This CDR3 is 15 amino acids long. The CDR3: CASRLDRYSNQPQHF. CDR3 nucleotides: TGTGCCAGCAGACTGGACAGATATAGCAATCAGCCCCAGCATTTT.

In its sample, this clonotype was seen a few times. The chain joins TRBV27 to TRBJ1-5; TRBD1 matches 10 bases. V lost 5 bases to trimming and J lost 5 bases; unmatched junction nucleotides: 3. CDR3 size: 14 residues. Germline CDR1 reads MNHEY; CDR2 reads SMNVEV (reference sequence). CDR3 in amino acids: CASSRTGGDQPQHF. The CDR3 bases are TGTGCCAGCAGTCGGACAGGGGGGGATCAGCCCCAGCATTTT.

This clonotype occurred a few times. Written as DNA, the CDR3 is TGTGCCAGCGGCCGCGGAGGGCTGGCAAATTCACCCCTCCACTTT. This sequence encodes CASGRGGLANSPLHF. This chain joins TRBV28 and TRBJ1-6; the D is unclear. V was clipped by 8 bases and J by 7 bases, with 18 bases between them. Germline V gene sequence: CDR1 MDHEN, CDR2 SYDVKM. This CDR3 is built from 15 residues.

In this sample, this clonotype turned up a few times. V usage is TRBV6-1 and J usage is TRBJ1-3, with a tentative D call TRBD1 (5 bases). The CDR3 is 15 residues long. Germline CDR1 reads MNHNS; CDR2 reads SASEGT. Trimming cost V 7 bases and J 2 bases, with 15 bases left between them. CDR3 nucleotide sequence: TGTGCCAGCACCAAATCCGGGACTGCTGGAAACACCATATATTTT. This gives the protein CASTKSGTAGNTIYF.

This clonotype has a handful of counts. The chain links TRBV20-1 to TRBJ1-2; D ambiguous. V was pared by 5 bases and J by 4 bases, with 17 bases between. Per the germline V gene, CDR1 is DFQATT and CDR2 is SNEGSKA (reference sequence). The CDR3 is 14 amino acids. The CDR3 sequence: CSAPEDLSSYGYTF. The CDR3 DNA reads as TGCAGTGCTCCCGAGGACCTATCGAGCTATGGCTACACCTTC.

CDR3 sequence reads: CASSPTGGQPQHF. CDR3 bases: TGTGCCAGCAGTCCGACAGGGGGACAGCCCCAGCATTTT. The gene calls are TRBV7-3 and TRBJ1-5; TRBD1 agrees at 9 bases. This CDR3 is built from 13 residues. Losses at the gene ends were 6 bases for V and 7 bases for J; bases not matched to a gene: 4. From germline, CDR1 is SGHTA and CDR2 FQGTGA. The entire variable domain, with the rest obtained from reference TRBV7-3 and TRBJ1-5, is as follows: GAGVSQTPSNKVTEKGKYVELRCDPISGHTALYWYRQSLGQGPEFLIYFQGTGAADDSGLPNDRFFAVRPEGSVSTLKIQRTERGDSAVYLCASSPTGGQPQHFGDGTRLSIL.

The gene calls are TRBV6-2 or TRBV6-3 and TRBJ2-3; maybe TRBD2 (7 bases). CDR3 length: 16 residues. V shed 0 bases and J shed 5 bases, with 15 bases lying between them. Germline V CDR1 and CDR2: MNHEY, SVGEGT. The CDR3 spells CASSYSTGRGRDTQYF. CDR3 nucleotides: TGTGCCAGCAGTTACTCGACGGGGAGGGGGAGAGATACGCAGTATTTT.

This clonotype appeared a few times. The J gene is TRBJ1-1, the V gene TRBV6-5; TRBD1 is a possible D gene (6 bases). V dropped 2 bases and J dropped 3 bases, with 7 bases sitting between them. Germline V gene lookup returns CDR1 MNHEY and CDR2 SVGAGI. CDR3 size: 13 residues. DNA of the CDR3: TGTGCCAGCAGTTACAGGGGGTACACTGAAGCTTTCTTT. It specifies CASSYRGYTEAFF.

The rearrangement joins TRBV7-8 to TRBJ2-7, with no clear D. V gave up 5 bases and J gave up 4 bases, with 21 bases separating them. Germline V CDR1 and CDR2: SGHVS, FQNEAQ. The CDR3 runs 16 residues. CDR3 DNA sequence: TGTGCCAGCAGCGATGTCCGACGAAAGGCGTTTTACGAGCAGTACTTC. Translating gives CASSDVRRKAFYEQYF.

The chain employs TRBV27 and TRBJ2-2; 9 bases are a match to TRBD2. The V and J ends lost 5 bases and 6 bases, in that order; junction bases with no gene match: 10. CDR1 is MNHEY, CDR2 SMNVEV, per germline (reference sequence). The CDR3 is 16 amino acids. This CDR3 reads CASSLRGTSSPGELFF. DNA of the CDR3: TGTGCCAGCAGTCTCCGAGGGACTAGCTCCCCCGGGGAGCTGTTTTTT.

The table lists this clonotype with a few counts. The chain uses TRBV7-3 and TRBJ1-2; D gene uncertain. V dropped 0 bases and J dropped 7 bases, with 6 bases sitting between them. In germline, CDR1 is SGHTA, CDR2 FQGTGA. The CDR3 runs 12 residues. In DNA, the CDR3 is TGTGCCAGCAGCTTAACCGGAACTGGCTACACCTTC. Protein: CASSLTGTGYTF. Looking up the rest from reference TRBV7-3 and TRBJ1-2 gives the full variable domain: GAGVSQTPSNKVTEKGKYVELRCDPISGHTALYWYRQSLGQGPEFLIYFQGTGAADDSGLPNDRFFAVRPEGSVSTLKIQRTERGDSAVYLCASSLTGTGYTFGSGTRLTVV.

This clonotype is termed medium-sized. The rearrangement links TRBV20-1 to TRBJ2-1; 8 bases are shared with TRBD2. CDR3 length: 18 amino acids. Germline CDR1 reads DFQATT; CDR2 reads SNEGSKA (reference sequence). Trimming at V came to 3 bases and at J to 9 bases, leaving 22 bases not matched to a gene. In nucleotides, the CDR3 is TGCAGTGCTAGGGGAGGCGGTACTGGACTAGCTAGATTCGGTGAGCAGTTCTTC. It translates to CSARGGGTGLARFGEQFF.

This clonotype was counted between two and nine times. The V and J genes are TRBV4-3 and TRBJ2-1; 11 bases agree with TRBD2. This CDR3 is built from 16 residues. Trimming removed 5 bases from V and 9 bases from J; junction bases left unmatched: 12. Germline-derived CDR1 and CDR2 are LGHNA and YSLEER. The CDR3 is CASSTVAGGPVAEQFF. The CDR3 bases are TGCGCCAGCAGCACCGTAGCGGGAGGGCCTGTTGCTGAGCAGTTCTTC.